One TCR beta chain is described in this entry. Its cognate antigen has yet to be identified. Qualities for individual bases were not recorded, and no much larger clone is one base off. This specimen comes from a study of long-term antiretroviral therapy in people with HIV (dated by TCRdb to the early 2020s). Looking at the study overall: The earliest samples were collected about a decade before the 2015 WHO recommendation for immediate ART, when ART was typically delayed until CD4 counts fell. A total of around 200 cryopreserved PBMC samples were contributed to the cohort by 30 adults with confirmed HIV infection, with samples collected serially over a mean of approximately six years (range 1-12). No cross-contamination during QIAcube processing was shown when test extractions of a monoclonal T-cell line were performed alongside 33 polyclonal samples. This retrospective serial study examined whether starting ART and sustained HIV suppression were associated with changes in the composition and diversity of the TRB repertoire in peripheral blood. About two fifths of the roughly 30 participants with HIV were female. General study outcomes and caveats: At every time point, the repertoire was dominated by expanded TRB clones first identified before ART initiation, although this dominance fluctuated and, in many PLHIV, declined after ART. Samples dated from 2004 to 2017, and the ART regimens used may be less effective than current ones. CDR3 length ranges in HIV repertoires were narrower than in controls, and network structure suggested an antigen-experienced repertoire with only a slight naive shift after ART. Unsorted PBMC were profiled instead of sorted CD4+ and CD8+ T cells because pre-ART samples had limited cell numbers. No data were available on ART adherence, viral resistance or therapy changes, limiting inferences about post-ART repertoire changes. Starting ART was linked to a significant rise in TRB diversity, yet even after long-term ART the diversity remained significantly lower than in transplant donor controls. Limited PBMC availability meant only the TCR beta chain was sequenced, without alpha chain pairing.

The CDR3 sequence holds 17 residues, the cysteine and phenylalanine included. Solely the CDR3 DNA is kept, with 51 bases framed from the first base. To be included, a participant needed at least one PBMC sample from before ART initiation plus at least two post-ART samples. Every participant with HIV received treatment in the United States of America. Before DNA extraction, cryopreserved samples of 1-10 million PBMC were thawed and washed. At the time of the earliest PBMC sample for each participant with HIV, ages ranged from about 23 to 60 years. Each participant contributed PBMC samples from 1-4 timepoints before ART initiation and 2-8 timepoints after ART initiation, with a median of 7 samples. For every participant, serial HIV viral load, CD4+ T-cell count, ART history and demographic data were obtained. Using a Qiagen kit on a QIAcube, genomic DNA was extracted from unsorted PBMC, with samples processed in batches of 12.

The immunoSEQ hsTCRB v3.0 assay was used at survey level resolution for TRB variable region sequencing. A depth of about 40,000-50,000 T-cell genomes per sample was targeted for TRB sequencing. An Illumina MiSeq with a v3 150-cycle kit was used to sequence the pooled TRB libraries. In the source study's methods: Repertoire analysis was performed in R inside a reproducible Nextflow workflow that covered QC, data transformation and analysis. Custom analyses were implemented in LymphoSeq2, an R package for AIRR-Seq data exploration. After excluding several samples that yielded fewer than 5000 total TRB sequences, roughly 190 HIV repertoires remained for analysis. Among the 200 or so HIV repertoires that were kept, some 61 were collected before ART initiation and roughly 130 were collected after ART initiation. Repertoires were downsampled to 5000 TRB nucleotide sequences, and summary statistics were averaged over 100 downsampling iterations. TRB sequences were retained for analysis only if CDR3 regions of at least seven amino acids were present. Diversity was measured with a Shannon entropy-derived clonality score and the Gini coefficient. In the repertoire networks, any two of the top 5000 CDR3 amino acid sequences were linked whenever the two sequences differed by an edit distance of one. GLIPH2 predicted antigen specificity groups and MHC restriction for TRB CDR3 amino acid sequences. Known CMV, EBV, HIV or tissue antigen associations were flagged by matching CDR3 amino acid sequences against VDJdb and McPAS-TCR. Pre-ART, post-ART and control groups were compared with Wilcoxon signed-rank tests and Holm-Bonferroni correction. TCRdb obtained this table from immuneACCESS and retained in-frame rearrangements with V and J assigned. These tables miss some clones; where compared with another copy, unresolved V genes account for less than half of the shortfall, and the remainder is unexplained. Clone size and the V and J calls come from that table; the DNA yielded D and trimming. The sample table holds some 20,000 clones, of which around 86% were seen once. Roughly a tenth of the sample is in the top ten clones.

The sample here was unsorted PBMCs, taken 0.5 years after starting antiretroviral therapy. This clonotype was sampled from a man aged 40-49 years with HIV. The rearrangement combines TRBV21-1 with TRBJ1-2. TRBV21-1 is labeled a pseudogene. The CDR3 sequence is CASSKAVWGGRSYGYTF. The DNA sequence is given as TGTGCCAGCAGCAAAGCAGTTTGGGGGGGGCGCAGCTATGGCTACACCTTC.